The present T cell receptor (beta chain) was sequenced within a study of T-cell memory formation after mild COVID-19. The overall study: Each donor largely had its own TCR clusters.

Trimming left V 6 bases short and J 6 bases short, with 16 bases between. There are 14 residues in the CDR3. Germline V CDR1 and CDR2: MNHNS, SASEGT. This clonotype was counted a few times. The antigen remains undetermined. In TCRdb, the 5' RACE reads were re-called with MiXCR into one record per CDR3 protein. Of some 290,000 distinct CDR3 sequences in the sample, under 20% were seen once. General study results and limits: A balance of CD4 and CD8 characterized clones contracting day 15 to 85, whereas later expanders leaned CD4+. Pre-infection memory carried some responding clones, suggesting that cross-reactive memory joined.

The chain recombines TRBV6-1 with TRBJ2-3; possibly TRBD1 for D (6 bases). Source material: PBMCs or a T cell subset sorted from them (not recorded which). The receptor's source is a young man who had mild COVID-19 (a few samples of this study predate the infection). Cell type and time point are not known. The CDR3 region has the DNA TGTGCCAGCAGGGACAGAATCTTCCAGGATACGCAGTATTTT. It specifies CASRDRIFQDTQYF.